The 7 T cell receptor beta chains below come from one sample, sequenced in a study of regulatory T cells in long-lasting Graves disease (dated by TCRdb to about 2021). According to the study, the label for this sample's time point signals: persistent/refractory GD, antithyroid drugs over 5 years with positive TRAb. RNA was extracted from PBMCs in TRIzol for both TCR sequencing and RNA sequencing. The library was obtained by multiplex PCR. The instrument given in TCRdb is Illumina HiSeq 4000. CDR3 regions were amplified by Arm-PCR with iRepertoire HTBI primers to construct TCR beta libraries. TCRdb applied fastp at Q25 and MiXCR to the public reads, then kept only in-frame beta chains. Rows matching on CDR3 protein sequence are summarized as one entry with the most common DNA and genes. Across this sample there are roughly 450,000 distinct CDR3 sequences, with about a quarter seen only once. The ten largest clones capture about 27% of the sample.

Sequencing used peripheral blood mononuclear cells (PBMCs), obtained when the disease was refractory, from a patient treated with antithyroid drugs. Source of these receptors: a female donor with Graves disease.

This clonotype turned up a few times. The rearrangement joins TRBV15 to TRBJ2-2; no clear D. V dropped 0 bases and J dropped 0 bases, with 2 bases sitting between them. Germline V gene sequence: CDR1 LNHNV, CDR2 YYDKDF (reference sequence). The CDR3 covers 14 residues. CDR3 residues: CATSRETNTGELFF. The CDR3 DNA is TGTGCCACCAGCAGAGAAACGAACACCGGGGAGCTGTTTTTT.

The table lists this clonotype with a few counts. This rearrangement joins TRBV7-3 to TRBJ1-2; possibly TRBD1 for D (6 bases). This CDR3 has 14 residues. The V gene's germline CDR1 is SGHTA and CDR2 FQGTGA. Trimming removed 7 bases from V and 4 bases from J, with 16 bases in between. The DNA of the CDR3 is TGTGCCAGCATCCAACAGGGAAACTCCTATGGCTACACCTTC. Amino acid sequence: CASIQQGNSYGYTF. The complete variable domain, with remaining parts taken from reference TRBV7-3 and TRBJ1-2, reads GAGVSQTPSNKVTEKGKYVELRCDPISGHTALYWYRQSLGQGPEFLIYFQGTGAADDSGLPNDRFFAVRPEGSVSTLKIQRTERGDSAVYLCASIQQGNSYGYTFGSGTRLTVV.

In this sample, this clonotype turned up many times. The chain is built from TRBV24-1 and TRBJ2-5, with TRBD1 matching 12 bases. The V and J ends lost 4 bases and 4 bases, in that order; junction bases with no gene match: 6. From germline, CDR1 is KGHDR and CDR2 SFDVKD. The CDR3 loop spans 16 amino acids. The DNA for the CDR3 is TGTGCCACCAGTGACACCGGGACAGGGGGCTTAGAGACCCAGTACTTC. This translates into CATSDTGTGGLETQYF.

The table lists this clonotype with many counts. This sequence joins TRBV3-1 and TRBJ2-5; 9 positions agree with TRBD1. CDR1 and CDR2 from the germline V gene are LGHDT and YNNKEL (reference sequence). This CDR3 region has 16 residues. Trimming cost V 1 base and J 2 bases; bases outside gene matches: 5. The CDR3 DNA sequence: TGTGCCAGCAGCCAAGGGTTCGACAGGGGGCAAGAGACCCAGTACTTC. It is translated as CASSQGFDRGQETQYF.

The chain combines TRBV20-1 with TRBJ2-3; D gene ambiguous. This CDR3 has 14 amino acids. V lost 6 bases to trimming and J lost 5 bases, with 18 bases between them. The V gene's germline CDR1 is DFQATT and CDR2 SNEGSKA (reference sequence). The CDR3 here is CSAKPTIFGDTQYF. The CDR3 DNA sequence: TGCAGTGCGAAGCCAACAATTTTTGGAGATACGCAGTATTTT.

This clonotype occurred a few times. The V gene is TRBV28, the J gene TRBJ1-5, with D tentatively TRBD1 (5 bases). The CDR3 loop spans 17 amino acids. CDR1 and CDR2 (germline): MDHEN, SYDVKM. Deletions cut 6 bases from V and 5 bases from J, with 23 bases between. The DNA of the CDR3 is TGTGCCAGCAGGCCCTTTAGCAGGGTAGGATCGCATCAGCCCCAGCATTTT. Protein: CASRPFSRVGSHQPQHF.

This clonotype was counted between two and nine times. CDR3 residues: CAIRARQGDGYTF. As DNA, the CDR3 is TGTGCCATCAGGGCCCGACAGGGGGATGGCTACACCTTC. The chain is built from TRBV10-3 and TRBJ1-2; 9 bases fit TRBD1. The junction had 5 bases not matched to a gene; V was cut back by 6 bases and J by 6 bases. CDR3 size: 13 residues. Looked up from germline, CDR1 is ENHRY and CDR2 is SYGVKD.